Sequencing of this TCR beta chain was carried out in a study of identical twins. The study, taken as a whole, reports: Twins shared out-of-frame alpha sequences with excess low generation probability. The more abundant beta clonotypes in cord blood had fewer insertions, and memory repertoires did not show this.

In its sample, this clonotype was seen a few times. Its antigen is currently unknown. With 0 bases removed from V and 1 base from J, the gap between germline ends came to 10 bases. In germline, CDR1 is SGDLS, CDR2 YYNGEE. The CDR3 totals 15 residues. TCRdb fed the 5' RACE reads into MiXCR, producing one record per CDR3 protein. The profile shows approximately 300,000 distinct CDR3 sequences, roughly 9.8% of them singletons. This sample also belongs to another study, concerning yellow fever vaccine responses in identical twins.

The sequence was obtained from a woman aged 18-29 years in good health. Sequencing used CD8+ T cells sorted from blood. V is TRBV9 and J is TRBJ2-5, with D perhaps matching TRBD1 or TRBD2 (5 bases each). The CDR3: CASSVAGDGQETQYF. The CDR3 DNA is TGTGCCAGCAGCGTAGCTGGGGACGGCCAAGAGACCCAGTACTTC. Full variable domain (remainder filled in from reference TRBV9 and TRBJ2-5): DSGVTQTPKHLITATGQRVTLRCSPRSGDLSVYWYQQSLDQGLQFLIQYYNGEERAKGNILERFSAQQFPDLHSELNLSSLELGDSALYFCASSVAGDGQETQYFGPGTRLLVL.